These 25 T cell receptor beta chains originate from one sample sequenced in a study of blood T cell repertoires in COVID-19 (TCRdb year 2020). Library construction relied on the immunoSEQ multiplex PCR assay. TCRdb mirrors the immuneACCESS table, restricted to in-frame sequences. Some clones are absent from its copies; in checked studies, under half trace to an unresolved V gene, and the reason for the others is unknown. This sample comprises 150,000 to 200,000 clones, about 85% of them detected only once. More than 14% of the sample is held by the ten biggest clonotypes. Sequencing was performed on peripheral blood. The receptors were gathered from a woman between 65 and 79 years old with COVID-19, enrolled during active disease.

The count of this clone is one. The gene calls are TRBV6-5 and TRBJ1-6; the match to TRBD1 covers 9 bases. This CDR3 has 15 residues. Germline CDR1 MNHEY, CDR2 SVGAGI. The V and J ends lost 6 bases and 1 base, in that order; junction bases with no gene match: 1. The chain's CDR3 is CASSGQGSYNSPLHF. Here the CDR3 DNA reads TGTGCCAGCAGCGGACAGGGGTCCTATAATTCACCCCTCCACTTT.

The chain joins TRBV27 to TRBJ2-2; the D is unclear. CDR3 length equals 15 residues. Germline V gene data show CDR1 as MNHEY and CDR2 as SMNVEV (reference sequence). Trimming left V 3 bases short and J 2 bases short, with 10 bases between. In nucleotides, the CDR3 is TGTGCCAGCAGTTTCTTCCGAGCTAACACCGGGGAGCTGTTTTTT. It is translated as CASSFFRANTGELFF.

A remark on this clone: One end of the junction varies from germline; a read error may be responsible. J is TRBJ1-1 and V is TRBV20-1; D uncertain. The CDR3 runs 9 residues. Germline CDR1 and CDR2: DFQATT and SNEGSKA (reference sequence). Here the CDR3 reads CSMAPGRDF. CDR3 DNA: TGCAGTATGGCGCCCGGGAGAGACTTT.

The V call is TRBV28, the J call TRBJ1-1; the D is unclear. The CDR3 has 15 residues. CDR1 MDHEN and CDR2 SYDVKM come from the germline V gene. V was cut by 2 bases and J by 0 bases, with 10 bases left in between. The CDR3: CASSLHSPMNTEAFF. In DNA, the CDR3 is TGTGCCAGCAGTTTACATAGCCCCATGAACACTGAAGCTTTCTTT.

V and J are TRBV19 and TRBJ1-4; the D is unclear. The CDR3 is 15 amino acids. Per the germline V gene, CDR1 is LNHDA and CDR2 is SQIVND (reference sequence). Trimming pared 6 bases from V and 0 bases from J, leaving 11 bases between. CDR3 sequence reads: CASSHRYATNEKLFF. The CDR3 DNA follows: TGTGCCAGTAGCCACAGATATGCAACTAATGAAAAACTGTTTTTT.

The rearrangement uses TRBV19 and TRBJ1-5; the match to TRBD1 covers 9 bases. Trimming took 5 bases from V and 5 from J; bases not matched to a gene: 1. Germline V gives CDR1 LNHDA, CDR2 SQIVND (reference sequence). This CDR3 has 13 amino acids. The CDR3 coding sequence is TGTGCCAGTAGTCGGACAGGGGATCAGCCCCAGCATTTT. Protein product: CASSRTGDQPQHF.

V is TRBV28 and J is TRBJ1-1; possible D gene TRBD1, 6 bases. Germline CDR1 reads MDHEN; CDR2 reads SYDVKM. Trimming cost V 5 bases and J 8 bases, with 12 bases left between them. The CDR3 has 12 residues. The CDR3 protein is CASSLQTGEAFF. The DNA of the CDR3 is TGTGCCAGCAGTCTCCAAACAGGGGAAGCTTTCTTT.

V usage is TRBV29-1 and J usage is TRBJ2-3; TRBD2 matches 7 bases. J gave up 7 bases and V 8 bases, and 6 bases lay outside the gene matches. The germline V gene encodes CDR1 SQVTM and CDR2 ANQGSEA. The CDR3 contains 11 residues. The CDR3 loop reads CSSWEGYTQYF. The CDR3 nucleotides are TGCAGCTCCTGGGAGGGTTATACGCAGTATTTT.

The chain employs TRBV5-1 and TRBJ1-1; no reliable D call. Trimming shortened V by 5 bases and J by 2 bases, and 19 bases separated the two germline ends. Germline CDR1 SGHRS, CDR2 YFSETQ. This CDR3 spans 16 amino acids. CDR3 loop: CASSIREASLNTEAFF. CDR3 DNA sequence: TGCGCCAGCAGTATCCGGGAGGCCTCTCTAAACACTGAAGCTTTCTTT.

The CDR3 loop is CATSREILAVETQYF. The CDR3 nucleotides are TGTGCCACCAGCAGGGAAATACTAGCGGTAGAGACCCAGTACTTC. The chain is built from TRBV15 and TRBJ2-5, with 8 bases aligning to TRBD2. Trimming at V came to 3 bases and at J to 4 bases, leaving 7 bases not matched to a gene. This CDR3 has 15 residues. Germline loops: CDR1 LNHNV, CDR2 YYDKDF (reference sequence).

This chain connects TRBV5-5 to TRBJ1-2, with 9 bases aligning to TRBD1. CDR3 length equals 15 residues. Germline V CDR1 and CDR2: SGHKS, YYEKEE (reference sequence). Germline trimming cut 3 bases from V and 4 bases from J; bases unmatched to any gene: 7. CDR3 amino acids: CASSSGQGTFYGYTF. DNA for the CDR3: TGTGCCAGCAGCTCCGGACAGGGGACCTTCTATGGCTACACCTTC.

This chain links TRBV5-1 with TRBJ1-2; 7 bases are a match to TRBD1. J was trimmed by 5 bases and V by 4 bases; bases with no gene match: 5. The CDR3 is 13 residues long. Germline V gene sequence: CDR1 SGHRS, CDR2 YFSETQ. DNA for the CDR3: TGCGCCAGCAGCCCTGGGACAGAATATGGCTACACCTTC. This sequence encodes CASSPGTEYGYTF. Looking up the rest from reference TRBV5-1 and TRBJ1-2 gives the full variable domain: KAGVTQTPRYLIKTRGQQVTLSCSPISGHRSVSWYQQTPGQGLQFLFEYFSETQRNKGNFPGRFSGRQFSNSRSEMNVSTLELGDSALYLCASSPGTEYGYTFGSGTRLTVV.

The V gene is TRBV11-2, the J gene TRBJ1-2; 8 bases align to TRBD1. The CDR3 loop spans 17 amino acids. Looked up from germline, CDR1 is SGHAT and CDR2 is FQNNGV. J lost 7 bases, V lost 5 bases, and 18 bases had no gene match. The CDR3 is CASSPRVSGQAPFGYTF. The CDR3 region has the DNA TGTGCCAGCAGCCCGCGGGTCTCGGGACAGGCCCCATTTGGCTACACCTTC.

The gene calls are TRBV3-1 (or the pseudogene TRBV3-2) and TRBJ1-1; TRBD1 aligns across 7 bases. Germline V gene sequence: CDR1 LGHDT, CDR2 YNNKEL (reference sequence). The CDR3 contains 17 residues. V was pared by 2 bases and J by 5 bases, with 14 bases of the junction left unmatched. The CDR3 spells CASSQKPRTGYRTEAFF. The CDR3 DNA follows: TGTGCCAGCAGCCAAAAACCTAGGACAGGCTATAGGACTGAAGCTTTCTTT.

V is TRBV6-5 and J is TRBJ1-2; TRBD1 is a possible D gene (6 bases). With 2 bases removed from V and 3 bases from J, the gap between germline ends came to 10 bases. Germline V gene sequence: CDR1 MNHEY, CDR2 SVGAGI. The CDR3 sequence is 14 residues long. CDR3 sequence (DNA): TGTGCCAGCAGTTACAGGGGGTTGGACTATGGCTACACCTTC. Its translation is CASSYRGLDYGYTF.

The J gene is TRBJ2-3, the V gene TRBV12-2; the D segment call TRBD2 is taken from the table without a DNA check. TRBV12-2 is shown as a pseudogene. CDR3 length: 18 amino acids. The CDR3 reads CASRPYPGTSGAPDTQYF. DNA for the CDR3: TGTGCAAGTCGCCCCTACCCCGGGACTAGCGGGGCGCCAGATACGCAGTATTTT.

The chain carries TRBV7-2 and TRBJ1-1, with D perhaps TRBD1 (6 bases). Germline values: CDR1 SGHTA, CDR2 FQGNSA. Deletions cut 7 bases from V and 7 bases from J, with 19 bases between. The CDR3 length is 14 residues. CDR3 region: CASTQGQIQSEAFF. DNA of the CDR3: TGTGCCAGCACCCAGGGGCAGATACAAAGTGAAGCTTTCTTT. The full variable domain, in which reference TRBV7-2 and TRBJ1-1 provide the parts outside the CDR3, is GAGVSQSPSNKVTEKGKDVELRCDPISGHTALYWYRQSLGQGLEFLIYFQGNSAPDKSGLPSDRFSAERTGGSVSTLTIQRTQQEDSAVYLCASTQGQIQSEAFFGQGTRLTVV.

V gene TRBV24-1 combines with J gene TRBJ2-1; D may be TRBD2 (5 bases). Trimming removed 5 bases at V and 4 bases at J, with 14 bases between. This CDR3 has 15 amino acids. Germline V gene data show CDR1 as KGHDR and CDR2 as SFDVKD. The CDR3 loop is CATSGGVTLYNEQFF. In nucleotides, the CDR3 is TGTGCCACCAGTGGGGGAGTTACCCTTTACAATGAGCAGTTCTTC.

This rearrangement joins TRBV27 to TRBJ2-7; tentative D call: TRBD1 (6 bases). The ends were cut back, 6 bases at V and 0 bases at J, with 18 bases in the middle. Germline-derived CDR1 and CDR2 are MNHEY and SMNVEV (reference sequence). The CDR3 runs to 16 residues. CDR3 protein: CASSSGHRTLSYEQYF. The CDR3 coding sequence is TGTGCCAGCAGCTCGGGACACCGGACGCTCTCCTACGAGCAGTACTTC.

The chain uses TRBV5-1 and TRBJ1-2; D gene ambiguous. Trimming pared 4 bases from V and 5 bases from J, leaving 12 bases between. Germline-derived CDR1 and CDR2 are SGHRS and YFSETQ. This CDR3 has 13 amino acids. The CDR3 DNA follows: TGCGCCAGCAGCCGGGAGCTCATGTATGGCTACACCTTC. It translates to CASSRELMYGYTF.

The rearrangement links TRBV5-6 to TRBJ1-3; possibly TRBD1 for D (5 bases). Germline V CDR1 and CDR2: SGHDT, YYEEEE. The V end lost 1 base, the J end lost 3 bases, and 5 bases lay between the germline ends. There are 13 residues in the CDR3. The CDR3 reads CASSLRGGNTIYF. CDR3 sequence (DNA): TGTGCCAGCAGCTTGAGGGGTGGAAACACCATATATTTT.

CDR3 sequence reads: CASSKGTGGNYGYTF. The CDR3 DNA reads TGTGCCAGCAGCAAAGGGACAGGGGGCAACTATGGCTACACCTTC. The chain joins TRBV21-1 to TRBJ1-2; TRBD1 is the table's D call and was not checked against the DNA. TRBV21-1 is reported as a pseudogene. This CDR3 region has 15 residues.

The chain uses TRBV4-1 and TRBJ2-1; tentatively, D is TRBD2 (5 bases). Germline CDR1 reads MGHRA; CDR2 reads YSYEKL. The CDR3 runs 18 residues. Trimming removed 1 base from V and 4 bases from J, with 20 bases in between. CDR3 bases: TGCGCCAGCAGCCAAGGGTTCTTGAGCGGTAAAACTTACAATGAGCAGTTCTTC. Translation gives CASSQGFLSGKTYNEQFF.

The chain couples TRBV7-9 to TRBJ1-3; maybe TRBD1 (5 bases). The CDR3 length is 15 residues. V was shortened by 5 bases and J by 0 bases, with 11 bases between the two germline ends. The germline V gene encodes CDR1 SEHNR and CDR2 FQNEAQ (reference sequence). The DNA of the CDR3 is TGTGCCAGCAGCCCCCCGGGGGTCTCTGGAAACACCATATATTTT. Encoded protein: CASSPPGVSGNTIYF. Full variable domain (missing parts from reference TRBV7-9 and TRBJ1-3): DTGVSQNPRHKITKRGQNVTFRCDPISEHNRLYWYRQTLGQGPEFLTYFQNEAQLEKSRLLSDRFSAERPKGSFSTLEIQRTEQGDSAMYLCASSPPGVSGNTIYFGEGSWLTVV.

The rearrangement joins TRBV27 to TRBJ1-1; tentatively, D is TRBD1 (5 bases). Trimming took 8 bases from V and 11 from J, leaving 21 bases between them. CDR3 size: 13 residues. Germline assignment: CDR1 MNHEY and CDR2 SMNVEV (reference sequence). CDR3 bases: TGTGCCAGCTCAGTTGAGGAGGGGCAAGGGGCTTTCTTT. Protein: CASSVEEGQGAFF.